This T cell receptor beta chain was captured by sequencing in a study of CD8 T cells in Susac syndrome (dated by TCRdb to about 2019). About the investigation overall: Whether CD8+ T cell activation and differentiation in Susac syndrome was antigen driven was tested using repertoire sequencing.

High-throughput TCR beta sequencing profiled peripheral blood CD8+ and CD4+ T cells from healthy donors, Susac syndrome patients and multiple sclerosis patients. Healthy donors were age- and sex-matched controls. Bulk CD8+ and CD4+ T cells were purified by magnetic negative isolation, whereas CD8+ TEMRA cells were enriched by FACS. Blood was collected in EDTA tubes and processed within 24 hours, with PBMCs isolated through density gradient centrifugation. PBMCs intended for TCR sequencing were cryopreserved in liquid nitrogen and were subsequently thawed in a 37 degrees C water bath. A purity of at least 90% was achieved for sorted or isolated CD4+, CD8+ and CD8+ TEMRA cells. RNA was extracted using the RNeasy kit, and about 0.45 to 1 ug of the RNA was reverse transcribed with random hexamers. The immunoSEQ multiplex PCR assay, which covers 54 Vbeta and 13 Jbeta segments, was used to amplify TCR beta CDR3 regions. PCR amplification bias was corrected using a synthetic template baseline for primer optimization and computational correction. Per the source publication's procedure: Reads were assigned to V, D and J genes according to IMGT and analyzed in immunoSEQ Analyzer, with only productive sequences retained. Clonality was computed as one minus Shannon entropy normalized by log2 of the number of productive unique sequences. For each patient and control, public and private clones were evaluated within the 100 most prevalent clones. A clone was defined as Susac-specific if it was absent from the healthy and MS cohorts, from more than 850 published viral clones and from other ImmuneACCESS disease sequences. TCRdb applied fastp at Q25 and MiXCR to the public reads, then kept only in-frame beta chains. Each CDR3 protein appears once, grouped with its most common genes and DNA. For this entry, the V and J calls and clone size follow TCRdb and not the study's own pipeline. This sample gives 100,000 or so distinct CDR3 sequences in total; around 90% of them show up just once. The ten most abundant clones make up approximately 0.13% of the sample.

Concerning this clonotype: Which antigen it targets is not known. It has no much larger one-base neighbor in the sample; base qualities were not kept.

CDR3 length: 15 amino acids, cysteine to phenylalanine. Left in the record is the CDR3 DNA by itself, 45 bases read in frame from the first base. Trimmed from V: 5 bases; trimmed from J: 1 base; junction bases lacking a gene match: 3. Per the germline V gene (reference sequence), LGHDT is the CDR1 and YNNKEL is the CDR2. What the study reported, not specific to this receptor: The number of individuals in the TCR sequencing and HLA analysis was recognized as being relatively small.

Material for sequencing was CD4+ T cells from PBMCs. The rearranged chain carries TRBV3-1 and TRBJ2-2; a stretch of 8 junction bases matches TRBD1. This receptor was identified in a human donor in good health. The CDR3 sequence is CASSADRENTGELFF. The bases are TGTGCCAGCAGCGCGGACAGGGAGAACACCGGGGAGCTGTTTTTT.